This T cell receptor (beta chain) was obtained from a study of blood T cell repertoires in COVID-19. Per the original methods: Counts of nucleated cells, estimated from reference gene primer amplification, were obtained. The method was immunoSEQ multiplex PCR; TCRdb's version includes in-frame clones alone and lacks a portion of them. V and J calls and clone size follow that table, whereas D and trimming were derived from the DNA. This sample has 250,000 to 400,000 clones; around 87% occur once, and the top ten carry about 5.4%. Looked up from germline, CDR1 is MNHNS and CDR2 is SASEGT. The CDR3 is 16 residues long. After removal of 3 bases from V and 7 bases from J, the junction contained 9 bases not matched to a gene.

Source material: PBMCs or T cells enriched from blood (not recorded which). The genes are TRBV6-1 and TRBJ1-6, with TRBD1 matching 7 bases. This TCR was sampled from a woman in her twenties or thirties who had recovered from COVID-19. CDR3 sequence reads: CASSDPTGSRNSPLHF. For the CDR3, the DNA is TGTGCCAGCAGTGACCCGACAGGGTCTAGGAATTCACCCCTCCACTTT.